This paragraph reports one T cell receptor (beta chain). What it binds is unknown. This sample was included in a study of PD-1 blockade in classical Hodgkin lymphoma. For the study at large: On a schedule of every 2 weeks, patients received nivolumab 3 mg/kg intravenously.

Only in-frame clones appear in the TCRdb table, and some are missing; sequencing was by immunoSEQ multiplex PCR. Of 98,000 or so clones in the sample, around 89% are singletons; the top ten hold approximately 20%. Autologous stem cell transplantation was followed by relapse in every patient, and brentuximab vedotin exposure varied. Best responses fell into complete response, partial response or progressive disease. Whole-study findings and limits: Sources of repertoire differences remain undefined, possibly disease activity or prior therapy. The diversity seen at baseline in complete responders resembled that of newly diagnosed patients.

Germline CDR1 and CDR2: SGDLS and YYNGEE. Trimming took 3 bases from V and 7 from J, leaving 14 bases between them. The CDR3 is 13 residues long. The gene calls are TRBV9 and TRBJ2-7; either TRBD1 or TRBD2 may supply D (5 bases each). This TCR was recovered from a human donor with classical Hodgkin lymphoma. The material was peripheral blood mononuclear cells (PBMCs), obtained before the second cycle of nivolumab. The CDR3: CASSDRWGLEQYF. CDR3 bases: TGTGCCAGCAGCGACAGATGGGGGTTGGAGCAGTACTTC.